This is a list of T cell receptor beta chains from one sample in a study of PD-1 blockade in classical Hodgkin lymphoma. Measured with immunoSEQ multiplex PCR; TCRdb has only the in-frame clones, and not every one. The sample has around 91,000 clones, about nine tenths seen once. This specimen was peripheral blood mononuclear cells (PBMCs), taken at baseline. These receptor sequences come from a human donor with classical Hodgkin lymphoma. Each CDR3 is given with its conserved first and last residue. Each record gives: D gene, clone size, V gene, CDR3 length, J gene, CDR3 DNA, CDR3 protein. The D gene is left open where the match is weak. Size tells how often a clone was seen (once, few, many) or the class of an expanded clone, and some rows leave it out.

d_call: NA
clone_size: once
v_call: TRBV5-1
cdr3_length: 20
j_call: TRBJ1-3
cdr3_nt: TGCGCCAGCAGTACTTCAGCCGCGGAGAAGCACTTCATGCAGGGAAACACCATATATTTT
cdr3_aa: CASSTSAAEKHFMQGNTIYF

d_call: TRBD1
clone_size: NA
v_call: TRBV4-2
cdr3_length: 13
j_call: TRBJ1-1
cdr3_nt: TGTGCCAGCAGCCACCGGGACAGGAGTGAAGCTTTCTTT
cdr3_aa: CASSHRDRSEAFF

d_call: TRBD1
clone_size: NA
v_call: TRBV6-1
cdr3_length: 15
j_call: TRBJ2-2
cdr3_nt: TGTGCCAGCAATATGGACAGGGTGTCTTCCGGGGAGCTGTTTTTT
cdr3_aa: CASNMDRVSSGELFF

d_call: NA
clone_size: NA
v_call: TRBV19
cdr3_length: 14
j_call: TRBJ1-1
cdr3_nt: TGTGCCAGTAGTACAAACAGGGTGAACACTGAAGCTTTCTTT
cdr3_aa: CASSTNRVNTEAFF

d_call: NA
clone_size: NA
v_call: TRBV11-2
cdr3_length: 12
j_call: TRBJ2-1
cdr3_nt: TGTGCCAGCAGCTTAGATGGACATGAGCAGTTCTTC
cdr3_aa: CASSLDGHEQFF

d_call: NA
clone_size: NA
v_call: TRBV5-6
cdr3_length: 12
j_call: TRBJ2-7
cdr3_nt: TGTGCCAGCAGCTCCACCCATTACGAGCAGTACTTC
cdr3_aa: CASSSTHYEQYF

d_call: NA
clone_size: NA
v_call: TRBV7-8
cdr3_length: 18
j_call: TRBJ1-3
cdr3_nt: TGTGCCAGCAGCCTACCGCGATCCAGGACGGAGAGTGGAAACACCATATATTTT
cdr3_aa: CASSLPRSRTESGNTIYF

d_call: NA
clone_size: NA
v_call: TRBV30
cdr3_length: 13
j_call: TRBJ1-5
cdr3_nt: TGTGCCTGGAGTCCCGTCCTCTGGTGGCCCCAGCATTTT
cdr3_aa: CAWSPVLWWPQHF

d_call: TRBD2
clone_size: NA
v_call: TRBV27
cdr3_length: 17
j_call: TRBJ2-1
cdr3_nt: TGTGCCAGCAGTTTATTAGGACTAGCGGGAAATGTCAATGAGCAGTTCTTC
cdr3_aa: CASSLLGLAGNVNEQFF

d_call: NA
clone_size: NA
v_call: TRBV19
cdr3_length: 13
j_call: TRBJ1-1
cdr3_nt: TGTGCCAGTAGTATAATGAGGAGCACTGAAGCTTTCTTT
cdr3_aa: CASSIMRSTEAFF

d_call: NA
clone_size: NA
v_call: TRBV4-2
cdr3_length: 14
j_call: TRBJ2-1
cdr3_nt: TGTGCCAGCAGCCGAGCCCATGTACGAGATGAGCAGTTCTTC
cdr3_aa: CASSRAHVRDEQFF

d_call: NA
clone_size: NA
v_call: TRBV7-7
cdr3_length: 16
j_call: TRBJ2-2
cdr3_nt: TGTGCCAGCAGCTTAGTACGAGGGGGAGGCACCGGGGAGCTGTTTTTT
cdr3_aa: CASSLVRGGGTGELFF

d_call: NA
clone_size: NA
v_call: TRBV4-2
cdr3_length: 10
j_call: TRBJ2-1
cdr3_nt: TGTGCCAGCGGAGGGAATGAGCAGTTCTTC
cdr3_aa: CASGGNEQFF

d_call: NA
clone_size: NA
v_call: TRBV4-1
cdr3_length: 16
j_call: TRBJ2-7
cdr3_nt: TGCGCCAGCAGCCAAGTATGGAGTGGGAGCTCCTACGAGCAGTACTTC
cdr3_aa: CASSQVWSGSSYEQYF

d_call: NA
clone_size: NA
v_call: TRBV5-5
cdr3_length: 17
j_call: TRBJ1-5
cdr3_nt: TGTGCCAGCAGCCTGGGGGGAATTTCAACAGGCAATCAGCCCCAGCATTTT
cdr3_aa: CASSLGGISTGNQPQHF

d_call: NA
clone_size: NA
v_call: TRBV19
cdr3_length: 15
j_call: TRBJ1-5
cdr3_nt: TGTGCCAGTAGTCAAATTCCGACAGCACCTCAGCCCCAGCATTTT
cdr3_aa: CASSQIPTAPQPQHF

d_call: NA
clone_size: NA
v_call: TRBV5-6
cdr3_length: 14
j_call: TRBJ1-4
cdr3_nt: TGTGCCAGCAGCCCGGGGCTACGGGTTGAAAAACTGTTTTTT
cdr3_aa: CASSPGLRVEKLFF

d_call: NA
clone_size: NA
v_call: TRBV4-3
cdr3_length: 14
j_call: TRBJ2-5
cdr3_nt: TGCGCCAGCAGCCCATTCACGTCGGAGGAGACCCAGTACTTC
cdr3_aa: CASSPFTSEETQYF

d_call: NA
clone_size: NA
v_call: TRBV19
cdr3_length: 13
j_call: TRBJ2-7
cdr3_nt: TGTGCCAGTAGTCCGGACATATCCTACGAGCAGTACTTC
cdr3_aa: CASSPDISYEQYF

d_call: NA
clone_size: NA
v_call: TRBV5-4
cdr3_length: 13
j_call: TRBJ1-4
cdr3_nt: TGTGCCAGCAGCGGGCGGACAGATGAAAAACTGTTTTTT
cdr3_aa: CASSGRTDEKLFF

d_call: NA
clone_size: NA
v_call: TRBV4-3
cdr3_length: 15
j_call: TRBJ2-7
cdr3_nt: TGCGCCAGCAGCCAAGGTCACCCCAGCTCCTACGAGCAGTACTTC
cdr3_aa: CASSQGHPSSYEQYF

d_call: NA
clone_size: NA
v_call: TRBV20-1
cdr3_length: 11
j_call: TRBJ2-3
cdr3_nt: TGCAGTGCCATTAGGAGAGATACGCAGTATTTT
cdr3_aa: CSAIRRDTQYF

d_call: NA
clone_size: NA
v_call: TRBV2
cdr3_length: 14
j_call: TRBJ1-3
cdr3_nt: TGTGCCAGCAGTCAGGCGGTTTCTGGAAACACCATATATTTT
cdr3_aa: CASSQAVSGNTIYF

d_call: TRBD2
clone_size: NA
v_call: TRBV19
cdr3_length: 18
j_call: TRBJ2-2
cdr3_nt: TGTGCCAGTAGTATTGAACGCGCGGGAGTCAGGGACACCGGGGAGCTGTTTTTT
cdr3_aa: CASSIERAGVRDTGELFF

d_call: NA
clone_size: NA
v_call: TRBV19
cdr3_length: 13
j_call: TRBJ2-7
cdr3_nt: TGTGCCAGTAGTACTAACCCCTCCTACGAGCAGTACTTC
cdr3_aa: CASSTNPSYEQYF

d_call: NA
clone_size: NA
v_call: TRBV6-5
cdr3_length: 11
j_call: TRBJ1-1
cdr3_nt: TGTGCCAGCAGCCTGGGGACTGAAGCTTTCTTT
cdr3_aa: CASSLGTEAFF

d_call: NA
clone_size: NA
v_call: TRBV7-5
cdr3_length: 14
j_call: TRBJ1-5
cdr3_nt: TGTGTCAGGACCGTGGGACGGAGCAATCAGCCCCAGCATTTT
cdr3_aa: CVRTVGRSNQPQHF

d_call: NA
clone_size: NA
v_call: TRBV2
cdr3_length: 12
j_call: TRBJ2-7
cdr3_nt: TGTGCCAGCAGCCAGGGTGCCTACGAGCAGTACTTC
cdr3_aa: CASSQGAYEQYF

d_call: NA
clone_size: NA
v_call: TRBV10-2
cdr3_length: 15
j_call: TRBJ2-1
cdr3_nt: TGCGCCAGCATACGGGCCATGAGCTCCTACAATGAGCAGTTCTTC
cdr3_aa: CASIRAMSSYNEQFF

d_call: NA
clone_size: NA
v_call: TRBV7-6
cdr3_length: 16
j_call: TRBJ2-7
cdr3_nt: TGTGCCAGCAGCTTAAGAGGGCGACAAAGCTCCTACGAGCAGTACTTC
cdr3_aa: CASSLRGRQSSYEQYF

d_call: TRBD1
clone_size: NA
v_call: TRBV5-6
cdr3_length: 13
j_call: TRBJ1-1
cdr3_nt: TGTGCCAGCAGCTCGGGACAGGGGACTGAAGCTTTCTTT
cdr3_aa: CASSSGQGTEAFF

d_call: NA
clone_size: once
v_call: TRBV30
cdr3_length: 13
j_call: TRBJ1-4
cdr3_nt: TGTGCCTGGAGTTTTACGGGGAGGGAAAAACTGTTTTTT
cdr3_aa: CAWSFTGREKLFF

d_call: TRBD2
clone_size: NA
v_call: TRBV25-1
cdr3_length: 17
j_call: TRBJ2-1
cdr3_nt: TGTGCCACCCCGGGACCGGGACTAGCGGGAGGGGGGAATGAGCAGTTCTTC
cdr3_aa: CATPGPGLAGGGNEQFF

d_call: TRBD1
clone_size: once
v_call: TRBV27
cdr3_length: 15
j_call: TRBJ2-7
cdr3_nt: TGTGCCAGCAGGCCGGGGACAGGGGACCTCTACGAGCAGTACTTC
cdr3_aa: CASRPGTGDLYEQYF

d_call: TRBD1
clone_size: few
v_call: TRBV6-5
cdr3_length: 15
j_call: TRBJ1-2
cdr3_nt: TGTGCCAGCAGTGGGACAGGGGGCAAGGACTATGGCTACACCTTC
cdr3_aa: CASSGTGGKDYGYTF

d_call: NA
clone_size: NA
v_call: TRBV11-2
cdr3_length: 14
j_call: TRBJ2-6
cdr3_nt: TGTGCCAGCAGACCCGAGGGAAAGGCCAACGTCCTGACTTTC
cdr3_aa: CASRPEGKANVLTF

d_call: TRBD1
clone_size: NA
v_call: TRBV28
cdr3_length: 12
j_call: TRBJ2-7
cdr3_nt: TGTGCCAGCAGGCTACAGGGGTACGAGCAGTACTTC
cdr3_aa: CASRLQGYEQYF

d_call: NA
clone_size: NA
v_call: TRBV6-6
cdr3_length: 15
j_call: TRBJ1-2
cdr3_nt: TGTGCCAGCAGTTACTCGTCAGGGAACCCCTATGGCTACACCTTC
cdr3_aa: CASSYSSGNPYGYTF

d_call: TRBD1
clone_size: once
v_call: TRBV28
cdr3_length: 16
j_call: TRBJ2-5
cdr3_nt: TGTGCCAGCAGCCAGGCCCCTCGGACAGGTCAAGAGACCCAGTACTTC
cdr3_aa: CASSQAPRTGQETQYF